The present TCR beta chain was sequenced within a study of blood T cell repertoires in COVID-19. Method: immunoSEQ multiplex PCR; TCRdb's copy keeps in-frame clones and lacks some. Of 65,000 to 100,000 clones listed, about 82% were seen once; the top ten hold about a sixth. Only one count was recorded for this clone. The germline CDR1 and CDR2 sequences are SGHRS and YFSETQ. This CDR3 region has 12 residues. V lost 5 bases and J 5 bases, leaving 11 bases between the germline ends. This receptor was taken from a woman over 75 with acute or convalescent COVID-19. Sequencing was done on a sample of peripheral blood. The chain recombines TRBV5-1 with TRBJ2-7; D possibly corresponds to TRBD1 (6 bases). CDR3 loop: CASSSGANEQYF. The CDR3 DNA follows: TGCGCCAGCAGTTCAGGGGCCAACGAGCAGTACTTC.